A selection of T cell receptor beta chains follows, all from one sample in a study of blood T cell repertoires in COVID-19. Measured with immunoSEQ multiplex PCR; TCRdb has only the in-frame clones, and not every one. This table holds over 150,000 clones, roughly four fifths found once. Sequencing was carried out using PBMCs or T cells enriched from blood (not recorded which). The receptors derive from a man aged 40-49 years who had recovered from COVID-19. Both conserved end residues are part of each CDR3. A D gene is named only where the DNA matches it firmly. Size is omitted from some rows. Given values are once, few, many or a class for expanded clones.

. TRBJ1-1 TRBD1 TRBV5-1 CASGLLPQGVNTEAFF TGCGCCAGCGGACTCCTCCCCCAGGGGGTAAACACTGAAGCTTTCTTT
. TRBJ1-1 . TRBV2 CASSEPSLNTEAFF TGTGCCAGCAGTGAACCCAGTTTGAACACTGAAGCTTTCTTT
. TRBJ1-5 TRBD1 TRBV19 CASGTRDRGYQPQHF TGTGCCAGTGGAACCCGGGACAGGGGGTATCAGCCCCAGCATTTT
. TRBJ2-7 TRBD2 TRBV6-6 CASTLPRSGSYEQYF TGTGCCAGCACCCTGCCCCGTAGCGGGTCCTACGAGCAGTACTTC
. TRBJ2-3 TRBD2 TRBV5-1 CASSFRDEFAREANTDTQYF TGCGCCAGCAGCTTCAGGGATGAATTCGCCCGGGAGGCGAACACAGATACGCAGTATTTT
once TRBJ2-1 . TRBV2 CASSAHRVNNEQFF TGTGCCAGCAGCGCTCACAGGGTTAACAATGAGCAGTTCTTC
. TRBJ2-1 TRBD2 TRBV4-2 CASSQGAGLAAQFF TGTGCCAGCAGCCAGGGCGCGGGACTAGCCGCGCAGTTCTTC
. TRBJ2-1 TRBD2 TRBV7-9 CASSPGLAGGSISVDEQFF TGTGCCAGCAGCCCGGGACTAGCGGGAGGGAGTATAAGTGTCGATGAGCAGTTCTTC
. TRBJ1-1 . TRBV5-6 CASSLVAGRLKNTEAFF TGTGCCAGCAGCTTGGTCGCGGGCAGGCTCAAGAACACTGAAGCTTTCTTT
once TRBJ2-3 TRBD2 TRBV4-2 CASSQVPFGAGDGTDTQYF TGTGCCAGCAGCCAAGTACCCTTCGGGGCGGGAGACGGGACAGATACGCAGTATTTT
. TRBJ1-6 . TRBV27 CASSLEGRDNSPLHF TGTGCCAGCAGTTTAGAGGGGAGGGATAATTCACCCCTCCACTTT
. TRBJ2-7 . TRBV6-4 CASILSRDHEQYF TGTGCCAGCATTTTATCCAGGGATCACGAGCAGTACTTC
. TRBJ1-1 . TRBV28 CASSIGTANTEAFF TGTGCCAGCAGTATAGGCACAGCGAACACTGAAGCTTTCTTT
. TRBJ1-5 . TRBV3-1/TRBV3-2 CASSQDRDQPQHF TGTGCCAGCAGCCAAGACAGGGATCAGCCCCAGCATTTT
. TRBJ2-3 . TRBV5-1 CASSLGQAPDTQYF TGCGCCAGCAGCTTGGGACAGGCGCCTGATACGCAGTATTTT
. TRBJ1-1 TRBD1 TRBV5-1 CASSHGTGMNTEAFF TGCGCCAGCAGCCATGGGACAGGGATGAACACTGAAGCTTTCTTT
. TRBJ1-6 TRBD1 TRBV6-5 CASSYSGQGDFTLHF TGTGCCAGCAGTTACTCGGGACAGGGAGACTTCACCCTCCACTTT
. TRBJ1-4 TRBD1 TRBV4-1 CASSLSYRGHTNEKLFF TGCGCCAGCAGCCTCTCCTACAGGGGGCACACTAATGAAAAACTGTTTTTT
. TRBJ2-1 . TRBV24-1 CATSDGDLSRYNEQFF TGTGCCACCAGTGATGGGGACTTGTCGCGTTACAATGAGCAGTTCTTC
. TRBJ1-5 . TRBV2 CASSAQAARGNQPQHF TGTGCCAGCAGTGCACAAGCGGCCAGGGGTAATCAGCCCCAGCATTTT
. TRBJ1-1 . TRBV2 CASPEQVTSGAFF TGTGCCAGCCCTGAACAGGTGACAAGTGGAGCTTTCTTT
. TRBJ2-5 . TRBV24-1 CATSDLNRQETQYF TGTGCCACCAGTGATTTGAACAGACAAGAGACCCAGTACTTC
. TRBJ2-3 TRBD1 TRBV7-6 CASSTGQGGSTDTQYF TGTGCCAGCAGCACGGGACAGGGCGGGAGCACAGATACGCAGTATTTT
. TRBJ2-1 TRBD2 TRBV7-8 CASSPSGSSSYNEQFF TGTGCCAGCAGCCCAAGCGGGAGTTCTTCCTACAATGAGCAGTTCTTC
. TRBJ1-2 TRBD1 TRBV5-1 CASSEETGGVYGYTF TGCGCCAGCAGCGAAGAGACAGGGGGCGTCTATGGCTACACCTTC
. TRBJ2-5 . TRBV30 CAWRQDAETQYF TGTGCCTGGAGGCAGGATGCGGAGACCCAGTACTTC